This paragraph covers one T cell receptor beta chain sequence. These data are taken from a study of blood T cell repertoires in COVID-19. Study-wide context: Samples taken during acute and convalescent COVID-19 were collected in the United States, Italy and Spain. Nucleic acid was either cDNA or gDNA, and it came from T cells, B-cell-depleted T cells, or PBMCs.

The V segment lost 4 bases and the J segment 8 bases; nucleotides outside the gene matches: 6. The CDR3 extends over 14 amino acids. Germline assignment: CDR1 MNHEY and CDR2 SMNVEV (reference sequence). Under the authors' procedure: Reference gene primer amplification in the assay estimated nucleated cell counts. The data were produced by immunoSEQ multiplex PCR, yet TCRdb's version contains in-frame clones alone and is incomplete. V and J calls and clone size are given by that table; D and trimming were obtained from the DNA. Of approximately 300,000 clones in the sample, roughly 87% were seen once.

The chain is built from TRBV27 and TRBJ2-1; 9 bases agree with TRBD1. This clonotype was sampled from a woman in her fifties or sixties who had recovered from COVID-19. The sample comprised peripheral blood. CDR3 nucleotides: TGTGCCAGCAGTTACGGACAGGGGAGGTATGAGCAGTTCTTC. As protein: CASSYGQGRYEQFF.